This T cell receptor (beta chain) was obtained from a study of blood T cell repertoires in COVID-19. In terms of age and location, participants ranged from roughly 18 to 90 years and lived in approximately 24 US areas. The recovered donors of Cohort 3 showed two negative PCRs, clearance, or symptom resolution. As originally analysed: Reference gene primer amplification in the assay estimated nucleated cell counts. Data came from immunoSEQ multiplex PCR; TCRdb stores just in-frame clones and leaves some out. The V and J calls and clone size come from that table; D and trimming were worked out from the DNA. The sample includes about 150,000 clones, 85% of them seen just once. The CDR3 consists of 16 residues.

The J gene is TRBJ1-5, the V gene TRBV1; the D call TRBD1 from the table was never checked on the DNA. TRBV1 represents a pseudogene. The sequenced material came from PBMCs or T cells enriched from blood (not recorded which). The sequence came from a woman aged 40 to 50 who had recovered from COVID-19. The CDR3 sequence is CTSSQDQVWSNQPQHF. DNA for the CDR3: TGCACCAGCAGCCAAGATCAGGTGTGGAGCAATCAGCCCCAGCATTTT.